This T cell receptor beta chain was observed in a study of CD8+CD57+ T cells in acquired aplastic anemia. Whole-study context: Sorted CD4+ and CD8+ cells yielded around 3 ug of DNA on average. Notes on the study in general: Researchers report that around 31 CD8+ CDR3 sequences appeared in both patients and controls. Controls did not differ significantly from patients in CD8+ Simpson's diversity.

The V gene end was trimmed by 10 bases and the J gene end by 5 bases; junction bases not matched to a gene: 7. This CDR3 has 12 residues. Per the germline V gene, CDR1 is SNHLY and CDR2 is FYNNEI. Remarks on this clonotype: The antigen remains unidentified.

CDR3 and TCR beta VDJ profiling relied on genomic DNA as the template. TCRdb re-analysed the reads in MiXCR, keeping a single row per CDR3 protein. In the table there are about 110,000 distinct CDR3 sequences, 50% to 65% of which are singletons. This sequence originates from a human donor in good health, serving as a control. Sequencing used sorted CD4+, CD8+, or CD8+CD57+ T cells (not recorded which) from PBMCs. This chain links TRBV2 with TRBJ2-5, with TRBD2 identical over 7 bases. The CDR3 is CATGPGGETQYF. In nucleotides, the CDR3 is TGTGCCACCGGCCCCGGGGGGGAGACCCAGTACTTC. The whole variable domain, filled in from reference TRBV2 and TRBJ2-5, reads EPEVTQTPSHQVTQMGQEVILRCVPISNHLYFYWYRQILGQKVEFLVSFYNNEISEKSEIFDDQFSVERPDGSNFTLKIRSTKLEDSAMYFCATGPGGETQYFGPGTRLLVL.